The source of this TCR beta chain is a study of cytomegalovirus exposure and HLA in healthy donors. Notes on the study in general: Across all donors, roughly uniform sequencing depth was an assumption of the presence/absence analyses. A link between a missense DCLRE1C variant and TCR beta V- and J-gene trimming emerged from a later analysis. Rarity held for most TCR sequences, but there were some public TCRs that occurred in many donors.

Researchers ran the PCR with 60 Vbeta and 13 Jbeta primers. Produced via immunoSEQ multiplex PCR; TCRdb's table is partial and in-frame only. Of more than 150,000 clones listed, roughly four fifths are singletons. In germline, CDR1 is SGHRS, CDR2 YFSETQ. Trimming took off 0 bases at V and 6 bases at J, with 11 bases between the two ends. CDR3 length: 14 amino acids. With regard to this clone: Its specificity is not known.

This sequence originates from a man younger than 30 in good health and CMV-seronegative. This chain uses TRBV5-1 with TRBJ2-3; D is perhaps TRBD1 (6 bases). Sequencing input: PBMCs. The CDR3 DNA reads as TGCGCCAGCAGCTTGGGACAGGCCGGGGATACGCAGTATTTT. Residues: CASSLGQAGDTQYF.